This T cell receptor (beta chain) was recovered during a study of blood T cell repertoires in COVID-19. Some clones are missing from TCRdb's copy, which holds only in-frame ones; the method was immunoSEQ multiplex PCR. The sample holds roughly 60,000 clones, approximately 88% seen once. The sequenced material came from peripheral blood. The receptor's source is a human donor in a cohort sampled during active COVID-19.

This CDR3 is CASRTGTSGLDEQFF. CDR3 bases: TGCGCCAGCAGGACCGGGACTAGCGGGCTCGATGAGCAGTTCTTC. The chain recombines TRBV10-2 with TRBJ2-1; 12 bases map to TRBD2. Trimming at V came to 6 bases and at J to 8 bases, leaving 8 bases not matched to a gene. The CDR3 has 15 residues. CDR1 and CDR2 from the germline V gene are WSHSY and SAAADI.